The 14 T cell receptor beta chains given below trace back to one sample, sequenced in a study of T cell repertoires in cytomegalovirus infection. Their specific antigens are unknown. TCRdb analysed the reads with MiXCR anew, one entry per CDR3 protein. Among approximately 910,000 distinct CDR3 sequences listed, less than 35% were seen once. The source material was cultured CD8+ T cells from PBMCs, sampled from culture after CMV antigen stimulation. These receptors were obtained from a human donor in good health (CMV status not recorded). Some clones in this sample may be carry-over from other donors' samples.

The chain is built from TRBV7-9 and TRBJ1-6; D is ambiguous. CDR1 is SEHNR, CDR2 FQNEAQ, per germline (reference sequence). This CDR3 region has 12 residues. V was cut by 5 bases and J by 10 bases, with 9 bases left in between. Here the CDR3 DNA reads TGTGCCAGCAGCGACGGTGGCTCACCCCTCCACTTT. Amino acids: CASSDGGSPLHF. The full variable domain, its missing parts supplied by reference TRBV7-9 and TRBJ1-6, is DTGVSQNPRHKITKRGQNVTFRCDPISEHNRLYWYRQTLGQGPEFLTYFQNEAQLEKSRLLSDRFSAERPKGSFSTLEIQRTEQGDSAMYLCASSDGGSPLHFGNGTRLTVT.

This clonotype was seen a handful of times. The DNA for the CDR3 is TGTGCCAGCAGCTTAGTGGTGGTCGCCTATGGCTACACCTTC. It is translated as CASSLVVVAYGYTF. The chain joins TRBV7-9 to TRBJ1-2; D gene ambiguous. V was trimmed by 1 base and J by 4 bases, leaving 10 bases between them. Germline CDR1 reads SEHNR; CDR2 reads FQNEAQ (reference sequence). The CDR3 length is 14 residues.

The V gene is TRBV6-1, the J gene TRBJ2-3, with D possibly matching TRBD2 (6 bases). CDR1 MNHNS and CDR2 SASEGT come from the germline V gene. Trimming removed 5 bases from V and 2 bases from J, with 17 bases in between. The CDR3 runs to 16 residues. The CDR3 DNA follows: TGTGCCAGCAGTACGGGACTCATTTACCCCACAGATACGCAGTATTTT. Translating it yields CASSTGLIYPTDTQYF.

This clonotype was counted a few times. The rearrangement joins TRBV7-9 to TRBJ1-1, with D uncertain. The CDR3 length is 15 residues. Germline-derived CDR1 and CDR2 are SEHNR and FQNEAQ (reference sequence). Trimming cost V 4 bases and J 0 bases, with 12 bases left between them. As DNA, the CDR3 is TGTGCCAGCAGCTCCCTCGGCACCATGAACACTGAAGCTTTCTTT. Its translation is CASSSLGTMNTEAFF. The variable domain in full, completed from reference TRBV7-9 and TRBJ1-1, reads DTGVSQNPRHKITKRGQNVTFRCDPISEHNRLYWYRQTLGQGPEFLTYFQNEAQLEKSRLLSDRFSAERPKGSFSTLEIQRTEQGDSAMYLCASSSLGTMNTEAFFGQGTRLTVV.

Details on this clonotype: At one end the junction does not follow the germline gene, possibly because of a read error. The V gene is TRBV4-3, the J gene TRBJ2-1; 8 bases align to TRBD1. CDR1 is LGHNA, CDR2 YSLEER, per germline. The CDR3 length is 15 residues. CDR3 DNA: TGCGCCGGCAGCCCTGGACAGGGTTTGGGCAATGAGCAGTTCTTC. This encodes CAGSPGQGLGNEQFF.

Worth noting for this clonotype: Germline and junction disagree at one end, which may indicate a read error. The V gene is TRBV12-3 or TRBV12-4, the J gene TRBJ2-7; possible D gene TRBD1, 5 bases. CDR3 length: 14 residues. CDR3 sequence reads: CTSSPTASSYEQYF. The DNA for the CDR3 is TGTACCAGCAGTCCGACAGCGAGCTCCTACGAGCAGTACTTC.

This chain joins TRBV5-4 and TRBJ2-7, with a tentative D call TRBD2 (6 bases). Germline V gene sequence: CDR1 SGHNT, CDR2 YYREEE (reference sequence). Deletions cut 4 bases from V and 2 bases from J, with 19 bases between. There are 16 residues in the CDR3. CDR3 DNA: TGTGCCAGCAGCCACCGCGGGCTAGCGCAACCCTACGAGCAGTACTTC. Amino acids: CASSHRGLAQPYEQYF.

This clonotype was picked up a small number of times. This chain uses TRBV6-1 with TRBJ1-5; 10 bases map to TRBD1. V trimming: 2 bases; J trimming: 0 bases; junction bases outside the gene matches: 13. CDR3 length: 20 residues. CDR1 and CDR2 (germline): MNHNS, SASEGT. CDR3 DNA sequence: TGTGCCAGCAGTGAACCCAGGGACAGGGGTAATTATAATAGCAATCAGCCCCAGCATTTT. Protein: CASSEPRDRGNYNSNQPQHF.

V usage is TRBV15 and J usage is TRBJ1-5, with 8 positions matching TRBD1. This CDR3 has 15 residues. The germline V gene encodes CDR1 LNHNV and CDR2 YYDKDF (reference sequence). The V gene end was trimmed by 5 bases and the J gene end by 7 bases; junction bases not matched to a gene: 10. CDR3 region: CATSARTGLKQPQHF. CDR3 coding DNA: TGTGCCACCAGCGCCCGGACAGGGCTTAAACAGCCCCAGCATTTT.

The V gene is TRBV13, the J gene TRBJ1-3, with TRBD1 as a possible D gene (5 bases). The CDR3 length is 15 residues. V lost 5 bases, J lost 0 bases, and 11 bases lay in between. Germline-derived CDR1 and CDR2 are PRHDT and FYEKMQ (reference sequence). CDR3 loop: CASSIGHRSGNTIYF. DNA for the CDR3: TGTGCCAGCAGCATCGGACACCGCTCTGGAAACACCATATATTTT.

The rearrangement uses TRBV10-2 and TRBJ1-1, with TRBD1 identical over 7 bases. V trimming: 0 bases; J trimming: 5 bases; junction bases outside the gene matches: 9. The CDR3 is made up of 16 amino acids. Looked up from germline, CDR1 is WSHSY and CDR2 is SAAADI. CDR3 DNA: TGCGCCAGCAGTGAGTCAGTAAGACAGGGCGGTACTGAAGCTTTCTTT. Translated: CASSESVRQGGTEAFF.

V usage is TRBV11-3 and J usage is TRBJ1-2; D unresolved. Trimming removed 1 base at V and 0 bases at J, with 6 bases between. The CDR3 totals 14 residues. CDR1 and CDR2 (germline): SGHNT, YENEEA. The CDR3 DNA reads TGTGCCAGCAGCTTAGCGGTGACTAACTATGGCTACACCTTC. This sequence encodes CASSLAVTNYGYTF.

This chain connects TRBV27 to TRBJ1-2; possible D gene TRBD1, 5 bases. Germline V gives CDR1 MNHEY, CDR2 SMNVEV (reference sequence). The CDR3 contains 15 residues. Trimming took 5 bases from V and 3 from J, leaving 16 bases between them. The CDR3 loop is CASSKPGLLDYGYTF. The CDR3 region has the DNA TGTGCCAGCAGTAAACCGGGACTTCTTGACTATGGCTACACCTTC.

The chain links TRBV19 to TRBJ2-2, with D possibly being TRBD2 (5 bases). Germline CDR1 is LNHDA and CDR2 is SQIVND (reference sequence). Trimming stripped 4 bases from V and 5 bases from J, with 26 bases between. The CDR3 has 19 amino acids. For the CDR3, the DNA is TGTGCCAGTAGTAGGTCCCCGTTGTTCAAAGCGGAGGCAACCGGGGAGCTGTTTTTT. Translated, it gives CASSRSPLFKAEATGELFF.